This T cell receptor beta chain was captured in a study of blood T cell repertoires in COVID-19. Study background: From T cells, B-cell-depleted T cells, or PBMCs came the material, which was cDNA or gDNA.

The assay was immunoSEQ multiplex PCR, and TCRdb's table has in-frame clones only and misses some. The table records 200,000 to 250,000 clones, around 87% of them present only once. Per germline, CDR1 GTSNPN and CDR2 SVGIG (reference sequence). V lost 0 bases, J lost 5 bases, and 8 bases lay in between. The CDR3 has 13 residues. This clone appeared a single time. This chain connects TRBV30 to TRBJ1-5; D not certain. This clonotype originated in a woman aged 30 to 39 who had recovered from COVID-19. What was sequenced was peripheral blood. The CDR3 here is CAWSVLEDQPQHF. The DNA of the CDR3 is TGTGCCTGGAGTGTATTAGAGGATCAGCCCCAGCATTTT.